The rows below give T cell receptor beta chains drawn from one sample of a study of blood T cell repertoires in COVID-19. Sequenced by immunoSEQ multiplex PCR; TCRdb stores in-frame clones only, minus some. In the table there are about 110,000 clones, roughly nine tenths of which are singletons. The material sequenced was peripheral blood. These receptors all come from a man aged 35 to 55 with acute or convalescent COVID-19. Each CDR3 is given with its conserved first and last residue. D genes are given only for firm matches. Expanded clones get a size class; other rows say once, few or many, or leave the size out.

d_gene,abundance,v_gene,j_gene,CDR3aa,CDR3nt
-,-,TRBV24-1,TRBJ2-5,CATSVSYGGGETQYF,TGTGCCACCAGTGTCTCTTACGGTGGCGGAGAGACCCAGTACTTC
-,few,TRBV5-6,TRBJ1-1,CASSSQNQPLNTEAFF,TGTGCCAGCAGCTCACAGAACCAACCCTTGAACACTGAAGCTTTCTTT
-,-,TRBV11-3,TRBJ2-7,CASGTKSGSEQYF,TGTGCCAGCGGTACCAAGTCAGGGTCCGAGCAGTACTTC
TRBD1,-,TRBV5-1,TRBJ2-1,CASSRTGVSYNEQFF,TGCGCCAGCAGCCGGACAGGGGTTTCCTACAATGAGCAGTTCTTC
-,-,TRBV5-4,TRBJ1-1,CASSLEQGNTEAFF,TGTGCCAGCAGCTTGGAACAGGGGAACACTGAAGCTTTCTTT
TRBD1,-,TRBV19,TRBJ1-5,CASRTETGGNGNQPQHF,TGTGCCAGTAGGACCGAAACAGGGGGAAATGGCAATCAGCCCCAGCATTTT
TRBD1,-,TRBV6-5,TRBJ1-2,CASTRTGGRGYTF,TGTGCCAGCACCCGGACAGGGGGCCGTGGCTACACCTTC
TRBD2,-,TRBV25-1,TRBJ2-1,CASSEYKAGAYGEQFF,TGTGCCAGCAGTGAATACAAAGCGGGGGCCTACGGGGAGCAGTTCTTC
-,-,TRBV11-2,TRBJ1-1,CASSLRGNTGKAFF,TGTGCCAGCAGCTTACGGGGAAACACTGGTAAAGCTTTCTTT
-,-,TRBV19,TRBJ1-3,CASSVRDNSGNTIYF,TGTGCCAGTAGTGTCCGGGACAACTCTGGAAACACCATATATTTT
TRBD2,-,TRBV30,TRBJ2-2,CAWRRGREGTGELFF,TGTGCCTGGAGGCGGGGGAGGGAGGGGACCGGGGAGCTGTTTTTT
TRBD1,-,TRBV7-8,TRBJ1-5,CASSLAIRGVSNQPQHF,TGTGCCAGCAGCTTAGCAATCAGGGGGGTCAGCAATCAGCCCCAGCATTTT
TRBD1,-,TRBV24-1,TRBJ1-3,CATTVPHQPGTAFSSGNTIYF,TGTGCCACCACCGTACCCCACCAACCCGGGACAGCATTTAGTTCTGGAAACACCATATATTTT
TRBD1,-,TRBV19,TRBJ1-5,CASTTRGQGDSNQPQHF,TGTGCCAGTACCACACGGGGGCAGGGGGATAGCAATCAGCCCCAGCATTTT
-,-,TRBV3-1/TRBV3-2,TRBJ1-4,CASSPHRGATNEKLFF,TGTGCCAGCAGCCCCCATAGGGGCGCAACTAATGAAAAACTGTTTTTT
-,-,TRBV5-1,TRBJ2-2,CASSGLTGSGELFF,TGCGCCAGCAGCGGCCTTACGGGGTCCGGGGAGCTGTTTTTT
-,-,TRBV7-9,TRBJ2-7,CASSFGQRYEQYF,TGTGCCAGCAGCTTTGGGCAGAGATACGAGCAGTACTTC
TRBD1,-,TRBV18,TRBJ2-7,CASSLGQGANEQYF,TGTGCCAGCTCACTTGGACAGGGGGCGAACGAGCAGTACTTC
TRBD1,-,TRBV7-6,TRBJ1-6,CASSEGLRDSASPLHF,TGTGCCAGCAGCGAAGGGCTCCGGGACAGCGCTTCACCCCTCCACTTT
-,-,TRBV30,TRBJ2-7,CAWSVRGSYEQYF,TGTGCCTGGAGTGTACGCGGCTCCTACGAGCAGTACTTC
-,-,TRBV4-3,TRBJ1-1,CASSQDSQQEVREAFF,TGCGCCAGCAGCCAAGATTCGCAGCAGGAGGTTAGAGAGGCTTTCTTT
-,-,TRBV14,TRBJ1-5,CASSQGHRDQPQHF,TGTGCCAGCAGCCAGGGACACAGGGATCAGCCCCAGCATTTT
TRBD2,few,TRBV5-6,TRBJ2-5,CASSLAGTSGRGGETQYF,TGTGCCAGCAGCTTGGCCGGGACTAGCGGGAGAGGCGGGGAGACCCAGTACTTC
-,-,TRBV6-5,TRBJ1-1,CASSGGQTEAFF,TGTGCCAGTAGCGGGGGGCAAACTGAAGCTTTCTTT
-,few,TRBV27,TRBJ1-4,CASRRAGTNEKLFF,TGTGCCAGCAGGAGGGCGGGAACTAATGAAAAACTGTTTTTT
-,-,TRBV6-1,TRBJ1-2,CASSEASGNYGYTF,TGTGCCAGCAGTGAAGCGTCGGGGAACTATGGCTACACCTTC
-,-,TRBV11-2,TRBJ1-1,CASSSRTVEAFF,TGTGCCAGCAGCTCCCGGACAGTTGAAGCTTTCTTT
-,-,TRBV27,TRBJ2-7,CASSYRSSYEQYF,TGTGCCAGCAGTTACAGAAGCTCCTACGAGCAGTACTTC
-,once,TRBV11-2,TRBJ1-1,CASSLDRDTEAFF,TGTGCCAGCAGCTTGGACAGAGACACTGAAGCTTTCTTT
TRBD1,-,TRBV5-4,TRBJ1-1,CASSSTGLNTEAFF,TGTGCCAGCAGCTCGACAGGGTTGAACACTGAAGCTTTCTTT
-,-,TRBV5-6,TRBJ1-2,CASSLAQAYYGYTF,TGTGCCAGCAGCTTGGCACAGGCCTACTATGGCTACACCTTC
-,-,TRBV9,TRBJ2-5,CASSPITGNRETQYF,TGTGCCAGCAGCCCGATCACCGGGAACCGGGAGACCCAGTACTTC
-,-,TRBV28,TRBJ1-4,CASRDSTNEKLFF,TGTGCCAGCAGGGACAGCACTAATGAAAAACTGTTTTTT
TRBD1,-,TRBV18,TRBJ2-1,CASSPPGQDYNEQFF,TGTGCCAGCTCACCACCAGGACAGGATTACAATGAGCAGTTCTTC
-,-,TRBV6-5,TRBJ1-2,CASSSPGQNYGYTF,TGTGCCAGCAGCTCCCCCGGACAAAACTATGGCTACACCTTC
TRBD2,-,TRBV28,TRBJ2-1,CASSLGLAINEQFF,TGTGCCAGCAGTTTGGGACTAGCGATCAATGAGCAGTTCTTC
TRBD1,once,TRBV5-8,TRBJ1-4,CASSVAEGAREKLFF,TGTGCCAGCAGCGTGGCGGAGGGGGCGAGGGAAAAACTGTTTTTT
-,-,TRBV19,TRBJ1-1,CASTNRGHLNTEAFF,TGTGCCAGTACTAATAGGGGACATTTGAACACTGAAGCTTTCTTT
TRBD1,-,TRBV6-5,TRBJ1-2,CASSGQGVGYTF,TGTGCCAGCAGCGGACAGGGTGTTGGCTACACCTTC
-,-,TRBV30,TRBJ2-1,CAGSEGRGYNEQFF,TGTGCCGGCTCGGAGGGAAGGGGCTACAATGAGCAGTTCTTC